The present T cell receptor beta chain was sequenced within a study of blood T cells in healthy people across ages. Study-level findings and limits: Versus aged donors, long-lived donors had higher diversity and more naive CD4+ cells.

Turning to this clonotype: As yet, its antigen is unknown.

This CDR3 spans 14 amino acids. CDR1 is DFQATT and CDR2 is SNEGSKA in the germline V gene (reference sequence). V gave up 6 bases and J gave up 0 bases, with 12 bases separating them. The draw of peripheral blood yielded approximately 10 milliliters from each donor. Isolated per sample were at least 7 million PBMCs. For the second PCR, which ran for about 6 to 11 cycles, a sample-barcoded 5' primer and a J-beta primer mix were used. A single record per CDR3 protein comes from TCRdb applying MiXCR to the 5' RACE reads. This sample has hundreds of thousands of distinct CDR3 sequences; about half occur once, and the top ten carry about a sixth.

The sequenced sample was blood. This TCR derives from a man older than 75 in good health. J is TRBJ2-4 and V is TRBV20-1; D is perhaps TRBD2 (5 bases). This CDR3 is CSALGELAKNIQYF. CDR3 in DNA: TGCAGTGCCCTTGGGGAGCTAGCCAAAAACATTCAGTACTTC.